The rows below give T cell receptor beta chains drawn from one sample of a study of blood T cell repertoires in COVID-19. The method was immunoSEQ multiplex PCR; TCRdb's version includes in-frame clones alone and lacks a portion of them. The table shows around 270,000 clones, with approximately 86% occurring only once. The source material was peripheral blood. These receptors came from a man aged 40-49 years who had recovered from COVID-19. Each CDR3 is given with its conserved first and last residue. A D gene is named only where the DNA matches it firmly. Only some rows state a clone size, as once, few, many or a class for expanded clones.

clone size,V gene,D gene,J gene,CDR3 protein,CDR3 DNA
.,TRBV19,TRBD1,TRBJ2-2,CASRPWDRGITGELFF,TGTGCCAGTAGACCCTGGGACAGGGGGATAACCGGGGAGCTGTTTTTT
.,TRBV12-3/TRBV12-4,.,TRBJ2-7,CASSPGGRYEQYF,TGTGCCAGCAGCCCAGGGGGGAGATACGAGCAGTACTTC
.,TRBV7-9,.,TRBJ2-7,CASSLDNEQYF,TGTGCCAGCAGCTTAGATAACGAGCAGTACTTC
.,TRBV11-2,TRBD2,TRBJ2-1,CASSAGLVLSNEQFF,TGTGCCAGCAGTGCGGGACTAGTTCTATCAAATGAGCAGTTCTTC
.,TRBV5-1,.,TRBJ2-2,CASSLGGSGELFF,TGCGCCAGCAGCTTAGGAGGGTCGGGGGAGCTGTTTTTT
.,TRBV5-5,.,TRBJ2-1,CASSLRGGEQFF,TGTGCCAGCAGCTTGAGGGGAGGTGAGCAGTTCTTC
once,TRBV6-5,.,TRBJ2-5,CASRPPRQQETQYF,TGTGCCAGCAGGCCACCAAGACAGCAAGAGACCCAGTACTTC
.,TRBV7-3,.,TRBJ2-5,CASSSPLVEYF,TGTGCCAGCAGCTCCCCCCTAGTGGAGTACTTC
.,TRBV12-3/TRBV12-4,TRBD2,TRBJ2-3,CASSSSGGARQYF,TGTGCCAGCAGTTCTAGCGGGGGGGCCCGTCAGTATTTT
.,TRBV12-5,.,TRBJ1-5,CASGSTSLFRRDSNQPQHF,TGTGCTAGTGGTTCTACCTCTCTATTTAGGAGGGATAGCAATCAGCCCCAGCATTTT
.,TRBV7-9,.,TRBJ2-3,CASSHPPNPGTFMSDTQYF,TGTGCCAGCAGCCACCCTCCGAATCCCGGGACTTTTATGTCAGATACGCAGTATTTT
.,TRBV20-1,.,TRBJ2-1,CSALDSAEQFF,TGCAGTGCTCTAGATAGCGCGGAGCAGTTCTTC
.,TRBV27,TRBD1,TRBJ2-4,CASSGGRGKNIQYF,TGTGCCAGCAGTGGGGGCAGGGGGAAAAACATTCAGTACTTC
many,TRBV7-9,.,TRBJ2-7,CASSSRIRDEQYF,TGTGCCAGCAGCTCGAGGATTCGGGACGAGCAGTACTTC
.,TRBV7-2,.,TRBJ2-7,CASSPPFGQGPPYEQYF,TGTGCCAGCAGTCCCCCATTCGGGCAGGGGCCCCCCTACGAGCAGTACTTC
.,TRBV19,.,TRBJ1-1,CASSMISGHGNTEAFF,TGTGCCAGTAGTATGATCAGTGGACACGGGAACACTGAAGCTTTCTTT